The 9 T cell receptor beta chains reported below all come from one sample, sequenced in a study of beta chain features in type 1 diabetes. TCRB transcripts that were expressed got sequenced, as all of the isolated RNA had been reverse transcribed. Sequencing was performed with immunoSEQ multiplex PCR; in TCRdb, only in-frame clones are kept and a portion is missing. The table records more than 85,000 clones, 40% of them present only once. The sample consisted of stem cell memory CD4+ T cells from blood. The source of these receptors is a woman under 30 in good health.

V is TRBV9 and J is TRBJ2-3; tentatively, D is TRBD1 (5 bases). The germline V and J ends were trimmed by 4 bases and 2 bases, with 11 bases remaining between them. The CDR3 consists of 14 residues. Germline-derived CDR1 and CDR2 are SGDLS and YYNGEE. The CDR3 region is CASSTSRVTDTQYF. CDR3 in DNA: TGTGCCAGCAGCACGTCCAGGGTCACAGATACGCAGTATTTT.

This chain links TRBV11-2 with TRBJ2-7, with 10 nucleotides matching TRBD1. The CDR3 is made up of 14 amino acids. Germline CDR1 and CDR2: SGHAT and FQNNGV. Trimming took 5 bases from V and 3 from J; bases not matched to a gene: 4. CDR3 sequence: CASSEDRGLYEQYF. The CDR3 DNA follows: TGTGCCAGCAGCGAAGACAGGGGGCTCTACGAGCAGTACTTC.

The V and J genes are TRBV30 and TRBJ2-7; D is unresolved. There are 11 residues in the CDR3. Germline V gene lookup returns CDR1 GTSNPN and CDR2 SVGIG (reference sequence). CDR3 DNA sequence: TGTGCTGCAGGTCGAGCCTACGAGCAGTACTTC. Translation gives CAAGRAYEQYF.

This rearrangement joins TRBV19 to TRBJ2-1, with D maybe TRBD2 (5 bases). The CDR3 is 15 residues long. Between the trimmed V and J ends, which lost 0 bases and 8 bases, there was a span of 14 bases. CDR1 is LNHDA and CDR2 is SQIVND in the germline V gene (reference sequence). The CDR3 loop reads CASSIDGLFLDEQFF. CDR3 DNA sequence: TGTGCCAGTAGTATAGATGGACTGTTTTTGGATGAGCAGTTCTTC.

This clone showed up just a few times. The chain recombines TRBV18 with TRBJ1-2; D is ambiguous. Germline-derived CDR1 and CDR2 are KGHSH and LQKENI. The CDR3 runs 12 residues. The V gene lost 0 bases and the J gene lost 8 bases, with 7 bases spanning the gap. The CDR3 DNA sequence: TGTGCCAGCTCACCACCCGACACAGGCTACACCTTC. Its translation: CASSPPDTGYTF.

Here the CDR3 DNA reads TGCGCCAGCAGCTTGGTCCCAGGGGGCTCCTACGAGCAGTACTTC. Amino acids: CASSLVPGGSYEQYF. The V and J genes are TRBV5-1 and TRBJ2-7, with TRBD1 identical over 7 bases. Germline CDR1 is SGHRS and CDR2 is YFSETQ. With V trimmed by 0 bases and J by 0 bases, 3 bases remained unmatched. The CDR3 has 15 amino acids.

The chain links TRBV30 to TRBJ2-7; 7 bases match TRBD1. V lost 5 bases and J lost 0; bases outside the gene matches: 7. Germline lookup yields CDR1 GTSNPN and CDR2 SVGIG (reference sequence). The CDR3 has 14 amino acids. The CDR3 nucleotides are TGTGCCTGGCACAGGGGCGTAAGCTCCTACGAGCAGTACTTC. Translated: CAWHRGVSSYEQYF.

The chain employs TRBV28 and TRBJ1-1, with D perhaps matching TRBD1 (6 bases). Per germline, CDR1 MDHEN and CDR2 SYDVKM. The CDR3 is 13 amino acids. Trimming stripped 11 bases from V and 1 base from J, with 14 bases between. The CDR3 here is CASQGWGNTEAFF. The DNA for the CDR3 is TGTGCCTCCCAGGGGTGGGGGAACACTGAAGCTTTCTTT.

This clone has a handful of counts. The rearrangement joins TRBV29-1 to TRBJ2-7, with 10 bases that match TRBD2. The germline CDR1 and CDR2 sequences are SQVTM and ANQGSEA. This CDR3 is 14 amino acids long. V shed 6 bases, J shed 0 bases, and the junction held 5 bases outside the gene matches. The CDR3 DNA reads as TGCAGCGTAAAAGCGGGAGGGGGCTCCTACGAGCAGTACTTC. Its translation is CSVKAGGGSYEQYF.